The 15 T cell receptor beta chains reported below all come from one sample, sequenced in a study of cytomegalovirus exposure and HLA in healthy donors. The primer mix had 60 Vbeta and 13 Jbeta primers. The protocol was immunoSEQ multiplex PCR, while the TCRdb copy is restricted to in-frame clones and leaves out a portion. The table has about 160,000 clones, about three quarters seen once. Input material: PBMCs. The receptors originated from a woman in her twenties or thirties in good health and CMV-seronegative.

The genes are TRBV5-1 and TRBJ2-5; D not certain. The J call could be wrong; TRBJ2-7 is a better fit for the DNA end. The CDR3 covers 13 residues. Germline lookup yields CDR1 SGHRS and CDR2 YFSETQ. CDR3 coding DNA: TGCGCCAGCAGCTTGAGAACTACCTACGAGCAGTACTTC. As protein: CASSLRTTYEQYF.

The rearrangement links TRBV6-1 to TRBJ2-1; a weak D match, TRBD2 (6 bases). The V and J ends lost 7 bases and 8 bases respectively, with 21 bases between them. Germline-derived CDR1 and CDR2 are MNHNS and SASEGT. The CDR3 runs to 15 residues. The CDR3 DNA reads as TGTGCCAGCAATAGTGGCGGGGCCGGTTTGGATGAGCAGTTCTTC. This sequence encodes CASNSGGAGLDEQFF.

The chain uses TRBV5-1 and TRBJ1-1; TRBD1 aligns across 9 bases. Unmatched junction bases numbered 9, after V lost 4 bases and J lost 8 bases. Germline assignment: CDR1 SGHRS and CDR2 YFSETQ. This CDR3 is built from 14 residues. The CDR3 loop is CASSPSGQGLEAFF. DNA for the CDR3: TGCGCCAGCAGCCCCAGTGGACAGGGGTTGGAAGCTTTCTTT.

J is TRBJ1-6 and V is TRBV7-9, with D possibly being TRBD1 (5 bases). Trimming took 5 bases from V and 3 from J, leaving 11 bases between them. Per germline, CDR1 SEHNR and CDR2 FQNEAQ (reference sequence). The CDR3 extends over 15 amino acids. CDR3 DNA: TGTGCCAGCAGCCGCCTAGACAGCTATAATTCACCCCTCCACTTT. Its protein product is CASSRLDSYNSPLHF.

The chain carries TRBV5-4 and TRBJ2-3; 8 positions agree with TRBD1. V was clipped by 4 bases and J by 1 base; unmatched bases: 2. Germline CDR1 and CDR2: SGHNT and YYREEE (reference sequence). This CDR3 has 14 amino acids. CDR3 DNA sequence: TGTGCCAGCAGCCCGGACAGGGGCACAGATACGCAGTATTTT. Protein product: CASSPDRGTDTQYF.

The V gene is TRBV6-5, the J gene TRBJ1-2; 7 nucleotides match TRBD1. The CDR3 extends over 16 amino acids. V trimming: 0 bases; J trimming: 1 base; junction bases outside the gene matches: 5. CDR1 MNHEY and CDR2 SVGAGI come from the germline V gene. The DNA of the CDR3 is TGTGCCAGCAGTTACTCCCGACAGGGAAATAACTATGGCTACACCTTC. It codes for CASSYSRQGNNYGYTF.

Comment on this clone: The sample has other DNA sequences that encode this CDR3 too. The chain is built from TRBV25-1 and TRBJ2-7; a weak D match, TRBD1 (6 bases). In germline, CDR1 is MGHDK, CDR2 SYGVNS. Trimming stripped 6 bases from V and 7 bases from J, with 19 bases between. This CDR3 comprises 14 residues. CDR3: CASRPRDNHYEQYF. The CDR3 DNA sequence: TGTGCCAGCAGACCCCGGGACAACCACTATGAGCAGTACTTC.

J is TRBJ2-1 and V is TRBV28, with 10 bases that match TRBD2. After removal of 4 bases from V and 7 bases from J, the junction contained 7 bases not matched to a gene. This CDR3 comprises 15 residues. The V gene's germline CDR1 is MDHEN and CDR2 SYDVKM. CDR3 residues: CASSSVAGGLNEQFF. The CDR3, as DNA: TGTGCCAGCAGTTCCGTAGCGGGGGGCCTAAATGAGCAGTTCTTC.

CDR3 in amino acids: CASSSPSGGITDTQYF. In DNA form, the CDR3 reads TGTGCCAGCAGTTCCCCCAGCGGGGGAATCACAGATACGCAGTATTTT. The V and J genes are TRBV5-4 and TRBJ2-3; TRBD2 matches at 8 bases. From germline, CDR1 is SGHNT and CDR2 YYREEE (reference sequence). The CDR3 sequence is 16 residues long. V shed 5 bases, J shed 2 bases, and the junction held 10 bases outside the gene matches.

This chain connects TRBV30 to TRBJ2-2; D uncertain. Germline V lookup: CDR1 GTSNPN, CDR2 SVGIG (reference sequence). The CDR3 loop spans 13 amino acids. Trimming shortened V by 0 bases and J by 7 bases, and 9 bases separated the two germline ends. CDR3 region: CAWSVGAYGELFF. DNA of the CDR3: TGTGCCTGGAGTGTAGGAGCGTACGGGGAGCTGTTTTTT.

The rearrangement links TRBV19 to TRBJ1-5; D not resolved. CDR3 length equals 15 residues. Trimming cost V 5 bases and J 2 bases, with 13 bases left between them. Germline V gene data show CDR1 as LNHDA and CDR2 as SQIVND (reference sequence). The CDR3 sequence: CASSSTRPRNQPQHF. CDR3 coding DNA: TGTGCCAGTAGTTCCACGAGGCCCCGCAATCAGCCCCAGCATTTT. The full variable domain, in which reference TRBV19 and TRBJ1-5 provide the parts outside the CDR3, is DGGITQSPKYLFRKEGQNVTLSCEQNLNHDAMYWYRQDPGQGLRLIYYSQIVNDFQKGDIAEGYSVSREKKESFPLTVTSAQKNPTAFYLCASSSTRPRNQPQHFGDGTRLSIL.

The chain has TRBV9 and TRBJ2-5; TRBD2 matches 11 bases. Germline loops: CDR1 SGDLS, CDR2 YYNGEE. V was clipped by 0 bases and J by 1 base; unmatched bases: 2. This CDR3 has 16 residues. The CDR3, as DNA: TGTGCCAGCAGCGTAGTAGCGGGGGGGCCCCAAGAGACCCAGTACTTC. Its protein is CASSVVAGGPQETQYF.

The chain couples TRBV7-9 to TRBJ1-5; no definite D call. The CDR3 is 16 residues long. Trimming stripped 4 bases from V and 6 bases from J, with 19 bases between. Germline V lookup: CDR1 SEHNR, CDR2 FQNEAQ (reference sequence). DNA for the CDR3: TGTGCCAGCAGCTCCGGAGCGTCCCTGGTGGGTCAGCCCCAGCATTTT. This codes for CASSSGASLVGQPQHF. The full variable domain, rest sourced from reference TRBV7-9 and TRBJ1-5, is DTGVSQNPRHKITKRGQNVTFRCDPISEHNRLYWYRQTLGQGPEFLTYFQNEAQLEKSRLLSDRFSAERPKGSFSTLEIQRTEQGDSAMYLCASSSGASLVGQPQHFGDGTRLSIL.

The CDR3 DNA reads as TGTGCCAGCAGCCCAGGACTAGCGGAATACAATGAGCAGTTCTTC. This sequence encodes CASSPGLAEYNEQFF. The chain combines TRBV9 with TRBJ2-1; 10 nucleotides agree with TRBD2. The germline V gene has CDR1 SGDLS and CDR2 YYNGEE. V was pared by 4 bases and J by 4 bases, with 5 bases of the junction left unmatched. The CDR3 runs to 15 residues.

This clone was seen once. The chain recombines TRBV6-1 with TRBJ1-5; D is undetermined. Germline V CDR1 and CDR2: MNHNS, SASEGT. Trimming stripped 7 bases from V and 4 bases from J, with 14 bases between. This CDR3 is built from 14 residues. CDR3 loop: CASNSQIGNQPQHF. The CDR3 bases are TGTGCCAGCAATAGCCAGATCGGGAATCAGCCCCAGCATTTT.